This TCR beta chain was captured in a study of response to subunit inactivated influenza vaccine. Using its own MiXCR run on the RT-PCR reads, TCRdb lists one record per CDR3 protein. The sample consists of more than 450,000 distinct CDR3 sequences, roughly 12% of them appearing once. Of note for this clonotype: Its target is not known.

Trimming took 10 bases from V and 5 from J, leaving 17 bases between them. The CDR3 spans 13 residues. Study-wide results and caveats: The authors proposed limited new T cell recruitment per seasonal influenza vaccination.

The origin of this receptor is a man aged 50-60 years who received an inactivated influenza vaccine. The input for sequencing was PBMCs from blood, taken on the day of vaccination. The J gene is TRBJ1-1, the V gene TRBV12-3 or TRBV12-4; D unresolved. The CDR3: CATVRAEETEAFF. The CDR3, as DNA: TGTGCCACCGTCCGGGCCGAGGAAACTGAAGCTTTCTTT.